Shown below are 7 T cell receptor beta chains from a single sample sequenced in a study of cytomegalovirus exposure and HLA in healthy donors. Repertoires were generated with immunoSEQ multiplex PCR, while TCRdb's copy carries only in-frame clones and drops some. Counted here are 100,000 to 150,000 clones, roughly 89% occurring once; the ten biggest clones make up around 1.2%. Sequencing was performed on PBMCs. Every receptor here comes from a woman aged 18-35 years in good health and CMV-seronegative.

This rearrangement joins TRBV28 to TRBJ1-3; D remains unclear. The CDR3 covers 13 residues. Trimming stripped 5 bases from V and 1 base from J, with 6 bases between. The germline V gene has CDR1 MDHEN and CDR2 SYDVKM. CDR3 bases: TGTGCCAGCAGTCAAGCTTCTGGAAACACCATATATTTT. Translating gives CASSQASGNTIYF.

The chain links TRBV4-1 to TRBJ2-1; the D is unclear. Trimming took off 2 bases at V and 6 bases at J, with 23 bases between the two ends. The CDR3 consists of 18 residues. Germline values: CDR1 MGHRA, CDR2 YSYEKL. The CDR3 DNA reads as TGCGCCAGCAGCCAATCCTCCGAGCTAGTGTTCCAGCTCAATGAGCAGTTCTTC. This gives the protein CASSQSSELVFQLNEQFF.

CDR3 loop: CASSISDRGGQETQYF. The CDR3 nucleotides are TGTGCCAGCAGCATTTCGGACAGGGGAGGGCAAGAGACCCAGTACTTC. The chain has TRBV9 and TRBJ2-5; 9 positions match TRBD1. CDR3 length: 16 amino acids. Germline CDR1 SGDLS, CDR2 YYNGEE. The V and J ends lost 4 bases and 2 bases, in that order; junction bases with no gene match: 9.

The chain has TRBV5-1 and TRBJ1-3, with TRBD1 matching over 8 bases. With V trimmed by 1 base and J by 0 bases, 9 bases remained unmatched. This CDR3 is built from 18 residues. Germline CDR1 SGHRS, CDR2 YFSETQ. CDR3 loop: CASSLFWTGTFSGNTIYF. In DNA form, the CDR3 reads TGCGCCAGCAGCTTGTTTTGGACAGGGACTTTCTCTGGAAACACCATATATTTT.

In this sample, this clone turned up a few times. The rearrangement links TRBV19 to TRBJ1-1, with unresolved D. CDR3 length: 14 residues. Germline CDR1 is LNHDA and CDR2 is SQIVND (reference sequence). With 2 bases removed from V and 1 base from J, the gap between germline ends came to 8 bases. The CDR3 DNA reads TGTGCCAGTAGTATATACCTAGGGAACACTGAAGCTTTCTTT. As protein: CASSIYLGNTEAFF.

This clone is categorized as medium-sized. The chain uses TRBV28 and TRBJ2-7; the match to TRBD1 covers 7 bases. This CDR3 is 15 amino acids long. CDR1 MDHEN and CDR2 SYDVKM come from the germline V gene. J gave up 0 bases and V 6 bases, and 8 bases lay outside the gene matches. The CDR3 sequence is CASSLDRESSYEQYV. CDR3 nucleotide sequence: TGTGCCAGCAGCCTTGACAGGGAGAGCTCCTACGAGCAGTACGTC.

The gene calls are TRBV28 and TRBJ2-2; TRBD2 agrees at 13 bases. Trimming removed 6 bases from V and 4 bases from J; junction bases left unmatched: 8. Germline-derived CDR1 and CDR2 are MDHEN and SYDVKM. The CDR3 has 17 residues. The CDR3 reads CASRRTSGSIGTGELFF. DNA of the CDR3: TGTGCCAGCAGACGGACTAGCGGGAGCATTGGCACCGGGGAGCTGTTTTTT.